This T cell receptor beta chain was identified during a study of cytomegalovirus exposure and HLA in healthy donors. From germline, CDR1 is MNHNY and CDR2 SVGAGI (reference sequence). V dropped 9 bases and J dropped 0; count of bases not matched to a gene: 11. This CDR3 has 15 residues. Amplification used 60 Vbeta primers and 13 Jbeta primers. TCRdb's copy holds only in-frame clones and misses some; the assay was immunoSEQ multiplex PCR. The repertoire holds 90,000 to 150,000 clones, with approximately 79% as singletons. The V call is TRBV6-6, the J call TRBJ2-7, with 7 bases matching TRBD2. The sequenced sample was PBMCs. The clonotype comes from a man aged 45-60 years in good health and CMV-seropositive. This chain's CDR3 is CASEIAGSHSYEQYF. The DNA for the CDR3 is TGTGCCAGTGAAATAGCGGGTAGCCACTCCTACGAGCAGTACTTC.